This TCR beta chain emerged from a study of chemoradiotherapy in HPV16-positive cancers. Overall study context: Candidate HPV-specific clones and shared TCR motifs came from two HPV16-positive patients. Study-level findings and limits: Candidate HPV-specific clones and E7-related TCR motifs grew in tumor during treatment.

Per the germline V gene, CDR1 is SQVTM and CDR2 is ANQGSEA. The CDR3 consists of 13 residues. V shed 5 bases and J shed 1 base, with 11 bases lying between them. Produced via immunoSEQ multiplex PCR; TCRdb's table is partial and in-frame only. In the table there are roughly 25,000 clones, roughly nine tenths of which are singletons. As for this clone: The antigen is not known.

Samples were taken several times over chemoradiotherapy. This material consisted of blood, taken from a patient who underwent chemoradiotherapy. The rearrangement uses TRBV29-1 and TRBJ2-5; the D is unclear. The TCR originated in a human donor with HPV-associated anogenital cancer. CDR3 residues: CSVSARLQETQYF. The CDR3 bases are TGCAGCGTTTCTGCCAGACTCCAAGAGACCCAGTACTTC.